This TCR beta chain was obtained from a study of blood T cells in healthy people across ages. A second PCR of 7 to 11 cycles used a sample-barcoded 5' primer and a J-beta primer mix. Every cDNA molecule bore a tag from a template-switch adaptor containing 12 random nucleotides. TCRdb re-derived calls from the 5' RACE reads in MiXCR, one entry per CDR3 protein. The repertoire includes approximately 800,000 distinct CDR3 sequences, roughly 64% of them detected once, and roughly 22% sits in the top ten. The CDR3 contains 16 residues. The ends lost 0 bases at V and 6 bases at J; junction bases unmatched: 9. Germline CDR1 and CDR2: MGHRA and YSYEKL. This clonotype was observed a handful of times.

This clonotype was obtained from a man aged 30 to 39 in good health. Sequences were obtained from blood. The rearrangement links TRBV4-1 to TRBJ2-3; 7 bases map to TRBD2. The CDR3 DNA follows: TGCGCCAGCAGCCAAGATCTCCAGCGGGAAACTGATACGCAGTATTTT. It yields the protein CASSQDLQRETDTQYF.